Listed below are T cell receptor beta chains from one sample, sequenced in a study of T-cell reconstitution after alpha-beta-depleted transplantation in children. TCRdb passed the PCR reads through MiXCR, listing each CDR3 protein once. The sample contains about 90,000 distinct CDR3 sequences, around a sixth of which appear only once. Source: PBMCs, mostly from graft donor cells, taken 180 days after TCRalphabeta/CD19-depleted stem cell transplant. The receptors shown here come from a male patient aged 2 to 10 who had a stem cell transplant for acute lymphoblastic leukemia, so the T cells may come from the graft donor. Both conserved end residues are part of each CDR3. The order of the fields is CDR3 length, J gene, clone size, D gene, V gene, CDR3 protein, CDR3 DNA. The D gene is left open where the match is weak. A row's size may be missing; if present it is once, few, many or a size class.

>14|TRBJ1-2|NA|NA|TRBV7-2
CASSLPDSGNGYTF
TGTGCCAGCAGCTTACCCGACAGCGGCAATGGCTACACCTTC
>16|TRBJ1-2|NA|TRBD1|TRBV10-3
CAISGGGAGLSYGYTF
TGTGCCATCAGTGGAGGGGGCGCTGGCCTAAGCTATGGCTACACCTTC
>13|TRBJ2-1|NA|TRBD2|TRBV12-5
CASGAPTSGGLSF
TGTGCTAGTGGTGCACCTACTAGCGGGGGCTTGTCTTTC
>16|TRBJ1-3|many|TRBD1|TRBV5-1
CASSLGDRSSGNTIYF
TGCGCCAGCAGCTTGGGGGACAGGTCCTCTGGAAACACCATATATTTT
>15|TRBJ1-1|NA|NA|TRBV20-1
CSARDVGRGNTEAFF
TGCAGTGCTAGAGACGTTGGCAGGGGGAACACTGAAGCTTTCTTT
>16|TRBJ1-5|few|TRBD1|TRBV27
CASSMTGQGYQQPQHF
TGTGCCAGCAGTATGACGGGACAGGGGTATCAGCAGCCCCAGCATTTT
>15|TRBJ2-1|many|NA|TRBV20-1
CSARDHWQGNNEQFF
TGCAGTGCTAGAGATCACTGGCAGGGCAACAATGAGCAGTTCTTC
>18|TRBJ2-1|few|TRBD2|TRBV11-2
CASSFGLAGIRSYNEQFF
TGTGCCAGCAGCTTCGGACTAGCGGGGATCCGCTCCTACAATGAGCAGTTCTTC
>15|TRBJ2-7|few|TRBD1|TRBV5-1
CASSLGTGGAYEQYF
TGCGCCAGCAGCTTAGGGACAGGGGGCGCCTACGAGCAGTACTTC
>15|TRBJ2-3|NA|TRBD2|TRBV10-3
CAIRMGTSLRDTQYF
TGTGCCATCCGGATGGGGACTAGCCTCCGAGATACGCAGTATTTT
>12|TRBJ2-3|many|NA|TRBV20-1
CSAQGGPDTQYF
TGCAGTGCTCAGGGGGGCCCAGATACGCAGTATTTT
>13|TRBJ1-5|NA|NA|TRBV29-1
CSVSTASNQPQHF
TGCAGCGTTTCGACAGCGAGCAATCAGCCCCAGCATTTT
>13|TRBJ1-5|few|NA|TRBV2
CASHRDGGEAQHF
TGTGCCAGCCACAGGGACGGTGGAGAGGCCCAGCATTTT
>15|TRBJ1-6|few|TRBD1|TRBV5-1
CASSPGPGGAAPLHF
TGCGCCAGCAGCCCCGGTCCAGGGGGCGCGGCACCCCTCCACTTT
>16|TRBJ2-5|NA|NA|TRBV18
CASSPLGRGYQETQYF
TGTGCCAGCTCACCACTGGGGAGAGGGTACCAAGAGACCCAGTACTTC
>16|TRBJ2-1|NA|NA|TRBV5-1
CASSLGLPSCYNEQFF
TGCGCCAGCAGCCTCGGACTACCAAGCTGCTACAATGAGCAGTTCTTC
>17|TRBJ2-3|few|TRBD2|TRBV25-1
CASSEPQRGPSTDTQYF
TGTGCCAGCAGTGAACCCCAGCGGGGCCCTAGCACAGATACGCAGTATTTT
>13|TRBJ2-7|few|TRBD2|TRBV20-1
CSAGLVSSYEQYF
TGCAGCGCAGGACTAGTAAGCTCCTACGAGCAGTACTTC
>14|TRBJ2-2|NA|NA|TRBV2
CASRVDSMVGELFF
TGTGCCAGCAGGGTGGACAGTATGGTCGGGGAGCTGTTTTTT
>11|TRBJ2-5|NA|NA|TRBV6-5
CASSYIETQYF
TGTGCCAGCAGTTACATAGAGACCCAGTACTTC
>15|TRBJ2-3|many|TRBD2|TRBV20-1
CSARTSGVSTDTQYF
TGCAGTGCAAGGACTAGCGGGGTTAGCACAGATACGCAGTATTTT
>15|TRBJ1-3|few|TRBD1|TRBV7-2
CASSRDSLSGNTIYF
TGTGCCAGCAGCAGGGACAGCCTCTCTGGAAACACCATATATTTT
>15|TRBJ1-1|NA|NA|TRBV12-3/TRBV12-4
CASSLRTVENTEAFF
TGTGCCAGCAGTTTACGGACAGTGGAGAACACTGAAGCTTTCTTT
>15|TRBJ2-3|many|TRBD1|TRBV20-1
CSAGEDRGVTDTQYF
TGCAGTGCTGGAGAGGACAGGGGAGTCACAGATACGCAGTATTTT
>15|TRBJ2-7|few|TRBD1|TRBV7-8
CASSSDRGFSYEQYF
TGTGCCAGCAGCTCCGACAGGGGGTTCTCCTACGAGCAGTACTTC
>18|TRBJ1-2|NA|TRBD1|TRBV6-5
CASSYGLQGNGWNYGYTF
TGTGCCAGCAGTTACGGCCTACAGGGGAACGGTTGGAACTATGGCTACACCTTC
>12|TRBJ1-2|NA|NA|TRBV20-1
CSAPLTVKGYTF
TGCAGTGCTCCTTTGACGGTCAAGGGCTACACCTTC